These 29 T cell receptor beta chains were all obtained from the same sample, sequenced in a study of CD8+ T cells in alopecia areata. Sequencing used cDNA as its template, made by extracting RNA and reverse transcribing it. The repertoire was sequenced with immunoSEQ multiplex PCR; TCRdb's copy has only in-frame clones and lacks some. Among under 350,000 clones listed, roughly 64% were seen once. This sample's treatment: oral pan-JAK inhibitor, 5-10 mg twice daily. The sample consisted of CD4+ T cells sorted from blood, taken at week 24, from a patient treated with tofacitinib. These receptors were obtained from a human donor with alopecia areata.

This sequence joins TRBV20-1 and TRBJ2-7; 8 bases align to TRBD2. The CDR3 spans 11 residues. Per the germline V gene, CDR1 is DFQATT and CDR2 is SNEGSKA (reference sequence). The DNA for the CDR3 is TGCAGCGCGACTAGCGCCCACGAGCAGTACTTC. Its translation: CSATSAHEQYF.

DNA for the CDR3: TGTGCCAGCAGCGGACAGGACTATGGCTACACCTTC. Translating it yields CASSGQDYGYTF. The chain carries TRBV28 and TRBJ1-2; 7 positions match TRBD1. The CDR3 consists of 12 residues. CDR1 and CDR2 from the germline V gene are MDHEN and SYDVKM. With V trimmed by 6 bases and J by 3 bases, 1 base remained unmatched.

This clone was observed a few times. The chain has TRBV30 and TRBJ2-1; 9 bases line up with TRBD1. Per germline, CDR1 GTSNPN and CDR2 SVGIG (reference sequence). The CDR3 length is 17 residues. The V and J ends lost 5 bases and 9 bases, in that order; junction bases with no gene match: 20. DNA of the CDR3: TGTGCCTGGGTCCCTTTCCCGAACAGGGGGCGCGGAGGTGAGCAGTTCTTC. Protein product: CAWVPFPNRGRGGEQFF.

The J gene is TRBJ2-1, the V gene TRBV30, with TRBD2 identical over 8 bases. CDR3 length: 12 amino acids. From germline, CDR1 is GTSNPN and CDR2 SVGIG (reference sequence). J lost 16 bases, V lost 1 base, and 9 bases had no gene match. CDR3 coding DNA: TGTGCCTGGAGTGAGGTTGGGACTAGAAGTTTCTTC. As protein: CAWSEVGTRSFF.

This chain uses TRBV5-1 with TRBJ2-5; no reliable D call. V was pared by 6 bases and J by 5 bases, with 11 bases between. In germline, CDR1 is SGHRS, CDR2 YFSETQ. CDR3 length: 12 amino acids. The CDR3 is CASTDWAETQYF. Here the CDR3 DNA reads TGCGCCAGCACCGATTGGGCGGAGACCCAGTACTTC.

CDR3 in DNA: TGCGCCAGCAGCCAAGATTTCTTAGGACAGGGGTCCCAAGGGGGCTACGAGCAGTACTTC. This encodes CASSQDFLGQGSQGGYEQYF. The chain couples TRBV4-1 to TRBJ2-7; 9 nucleotides align to TRBD1. Trimming at V came to 0 bases and at J to 3 bases, leaving 18 bases not matched to a gene. Germline V gives CDR1 MGHRA, CDR2 YSYEKL. This CDR3 spans 20 amino acids.

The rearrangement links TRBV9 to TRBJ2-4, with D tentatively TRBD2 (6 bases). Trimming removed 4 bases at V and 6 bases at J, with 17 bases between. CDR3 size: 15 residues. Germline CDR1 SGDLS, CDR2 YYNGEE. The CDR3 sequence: CASSRGILGGNIQYF. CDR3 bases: TGTGCCAGCAGCCGAGGTATCCTCGGGGGAAACATTCAGTACTTC.

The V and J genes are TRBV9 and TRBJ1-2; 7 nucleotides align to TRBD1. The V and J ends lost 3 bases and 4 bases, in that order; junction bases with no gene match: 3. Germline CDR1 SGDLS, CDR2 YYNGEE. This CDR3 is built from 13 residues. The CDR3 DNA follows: TGTGCCAGCAGCGCGGGACAGATCTATGGCTACACCTTC. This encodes CASSAGQIYGYTF.

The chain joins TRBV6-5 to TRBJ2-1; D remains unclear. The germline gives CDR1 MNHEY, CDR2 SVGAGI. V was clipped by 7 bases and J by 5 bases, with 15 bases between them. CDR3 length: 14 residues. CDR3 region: CASTRAGYHNEQFF. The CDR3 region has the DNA TGTGCCAGCACCCGGGCAGGCTATCACAATGAGCAGTTCTTC.

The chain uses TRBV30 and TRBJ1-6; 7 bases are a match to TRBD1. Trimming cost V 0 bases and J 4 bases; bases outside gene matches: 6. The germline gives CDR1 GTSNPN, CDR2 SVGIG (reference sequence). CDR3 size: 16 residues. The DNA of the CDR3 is TGTGCCTGGAGTGTACAAGGGGGCTGGTATAATTCACCCCTCCACTTT. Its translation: CAWSVQGGWYNSPLHF.

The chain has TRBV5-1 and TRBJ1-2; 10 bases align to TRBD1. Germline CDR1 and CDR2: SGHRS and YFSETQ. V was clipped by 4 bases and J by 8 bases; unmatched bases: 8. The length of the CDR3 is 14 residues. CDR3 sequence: CASSDTGTGVGYTF. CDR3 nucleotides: TGCGCCAGCAGCGACACCGGGACAGGGGTCGGCTACACCTTC. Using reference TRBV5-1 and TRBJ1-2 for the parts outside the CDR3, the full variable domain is KAGVTQTPRYLIKTRGQQVTLSCSPISGHRSVSWYQQTPGQGLQFLFEYFSETQRNKGNFPGRFSGRQFSNSRSEMNVSTLELGDSALYLCASSDTGTGVGYTFGSGTRLTVV.

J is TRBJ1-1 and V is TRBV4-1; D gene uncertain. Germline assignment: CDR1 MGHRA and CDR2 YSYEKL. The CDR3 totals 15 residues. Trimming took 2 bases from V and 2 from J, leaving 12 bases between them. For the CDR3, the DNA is TGCGCCAGCAGCCAATCCGGGATTCTTAACACTGAAGCTTTCTTT. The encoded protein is CASSQSGILNTEAFF.

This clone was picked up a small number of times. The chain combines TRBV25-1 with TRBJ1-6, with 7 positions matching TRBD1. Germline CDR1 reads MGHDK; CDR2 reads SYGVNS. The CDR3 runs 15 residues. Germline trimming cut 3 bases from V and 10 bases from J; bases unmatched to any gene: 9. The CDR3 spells CASSETGIGKSPLHF. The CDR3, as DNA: TGTGCCAGCAGTGAGACAGGGATTGGAAAATCACCCCTCCACTTT.

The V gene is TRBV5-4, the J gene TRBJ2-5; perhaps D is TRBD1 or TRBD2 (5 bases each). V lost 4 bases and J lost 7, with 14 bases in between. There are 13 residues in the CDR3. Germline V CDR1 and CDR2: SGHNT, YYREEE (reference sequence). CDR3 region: CASSPRDEVTQYF. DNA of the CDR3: TGTGCCAGCAGCCCCAGGGACGAGGTGACCCAGTACTTC.

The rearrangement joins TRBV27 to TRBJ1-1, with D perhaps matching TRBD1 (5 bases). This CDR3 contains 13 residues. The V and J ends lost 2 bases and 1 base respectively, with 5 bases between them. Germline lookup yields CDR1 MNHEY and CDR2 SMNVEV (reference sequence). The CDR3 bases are TGTGCCAGCAGTTTAACAGGGAACACTGAAGCTTTCTTT. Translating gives CASSLTGNTEAFF.

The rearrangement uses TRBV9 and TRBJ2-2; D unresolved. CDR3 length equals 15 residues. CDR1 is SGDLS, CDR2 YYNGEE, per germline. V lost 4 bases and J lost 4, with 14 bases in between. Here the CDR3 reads CASSPRTSSTGELFF. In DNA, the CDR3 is TGTGCCAGCAGCCCCCGCACTTCGAGCACCGGGGAGCTGTTTTTT.

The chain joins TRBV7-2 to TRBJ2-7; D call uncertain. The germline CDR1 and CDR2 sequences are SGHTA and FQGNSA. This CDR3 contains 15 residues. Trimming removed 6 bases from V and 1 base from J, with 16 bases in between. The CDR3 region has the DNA TGTGCCAGCAGTCCCACCGGGCTGCGATCCTACGAGCAGTACTTC. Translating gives CASSPTGLRSYEQYF. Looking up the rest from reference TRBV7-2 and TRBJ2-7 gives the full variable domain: GAGVSQSPSNKVTEKGKDVELRCDPISGHTALYWYRQSLGQGLEFLIYFQGNSAPDKSGLPSDRFSAERTGGSVSTLTIQRTQQEDSAVYLCASSPTGLRSYEQYFGPGTRLTVT.

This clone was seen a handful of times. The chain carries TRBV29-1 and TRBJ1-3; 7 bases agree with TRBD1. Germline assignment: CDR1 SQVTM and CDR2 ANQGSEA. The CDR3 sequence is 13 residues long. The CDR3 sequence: CTTTGPSGNTIYF. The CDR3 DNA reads TGCACAACGACAGGGCCCTCTGGAAACACCATATATTTT.

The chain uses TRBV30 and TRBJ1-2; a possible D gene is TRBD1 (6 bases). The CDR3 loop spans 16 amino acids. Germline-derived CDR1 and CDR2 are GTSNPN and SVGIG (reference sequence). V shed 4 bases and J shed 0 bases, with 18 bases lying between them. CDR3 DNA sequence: TGTGCCTGGAAAGGGACACCCAAGGGTACTAACTATGGCTACACCTTC. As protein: CAWKGTPKGTNYGYTF.

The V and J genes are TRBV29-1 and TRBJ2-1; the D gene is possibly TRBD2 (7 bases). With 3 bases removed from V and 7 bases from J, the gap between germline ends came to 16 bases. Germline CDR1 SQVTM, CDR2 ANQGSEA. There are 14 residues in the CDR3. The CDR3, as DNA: TGCAGCGTTGAGAGAGGGGGGGTTATGAATGAGCAGTTCTTC. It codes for CSVERGGVMNEQFF.

CDR3 residues: CASSLDSGGRETQYF. The CDR3 DNA reads as TGCGCCAGCAGCTTGGACTCGGGGGGCCGGGAGACCCAGTACTTC. The chain recombines TRBV5-1 with TRBJ2-5; TRBD2 might be the D (7 bases). Germline CDR1 SGHRS, CDR2 YFSETQ. Trimming cost V 0 bases and J 5 bases, with 14 bases left between them. This CDR3 comprises 15 residues.

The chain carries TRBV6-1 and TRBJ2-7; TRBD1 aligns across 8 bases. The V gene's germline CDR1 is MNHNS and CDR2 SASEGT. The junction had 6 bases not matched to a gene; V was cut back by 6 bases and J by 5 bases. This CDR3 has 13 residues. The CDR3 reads CASRGQALNEQYF. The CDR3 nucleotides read TGTGCCAGCAGGGGACAGGCACTCAACGAGCAGTACTTC.

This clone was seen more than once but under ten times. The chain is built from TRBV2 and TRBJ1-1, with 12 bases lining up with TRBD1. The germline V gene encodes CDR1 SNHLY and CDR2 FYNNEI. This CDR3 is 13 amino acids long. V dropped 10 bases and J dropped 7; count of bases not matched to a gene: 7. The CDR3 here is CATRGQGAFEAFF. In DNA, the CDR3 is TGTGCCACCCGGGGACAGGGGGCTTTTGAAGCTTTCTTT. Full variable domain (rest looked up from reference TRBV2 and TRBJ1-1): EPEVTQTPSHQVTQMGQEVILRCVPISNHLYFYWYRQILGQKVEFLVSFYNNEISEKSEIFDDQFSVERPDGSNFTLKIRSTKLEDSAMYFCATRGQGAFEAFFGQGTRLTVV.

The CDR3 nucleotides read TGTGCCAGCTCATCAGACAGGTGGTACACCGGGGAGCTGTTTTTT. It is translated as CASSSDRWYTGELFF. This rearrangement joins TRBV18 to TRBJ2-2; TRBD1 might be the D (6 bases). Trimming left V 5 bases short and J 3 bases short, with 13 bases between. The germline CDR1 and CDR2 sequences are KGHSH and LQKENI. The length of the CDR3 is 15 residues.

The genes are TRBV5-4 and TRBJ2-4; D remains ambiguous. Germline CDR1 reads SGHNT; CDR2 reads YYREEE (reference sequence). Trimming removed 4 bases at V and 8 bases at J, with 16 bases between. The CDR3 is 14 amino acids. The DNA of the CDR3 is TGTGCCAGCAGCAAGGATGTGGCAGGTGACATTCAGTACTTC. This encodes CASSKDVAGDIQYF.

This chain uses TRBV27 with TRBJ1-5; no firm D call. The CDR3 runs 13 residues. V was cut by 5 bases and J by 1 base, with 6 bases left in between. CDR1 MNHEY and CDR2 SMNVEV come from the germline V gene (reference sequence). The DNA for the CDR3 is TGTGCCAGCAGTCCCAGAAGCAATCAGCCCCAGCATTTT. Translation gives CASSPRSNQPQHF.

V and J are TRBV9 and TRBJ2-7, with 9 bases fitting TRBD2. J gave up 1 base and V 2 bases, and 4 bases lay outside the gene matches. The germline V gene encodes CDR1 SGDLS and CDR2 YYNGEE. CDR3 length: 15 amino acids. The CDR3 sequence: CASSVNSGGSYEQYF. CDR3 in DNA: TGTGCCAGCAGCGTTAATAGCGGGGGTTCCTACGAGCAGTACTTC. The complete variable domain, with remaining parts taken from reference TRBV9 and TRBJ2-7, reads DSGVTQTPKHLITATGQRVTLRCSPRSGDLSVYWYQQSLDQGLQFLIQYYNGEERAKGNILERFSAQQFPDLHSELNLSSLELGDSALYFCASSVNSGGSYEQYFGPGTRLTVT.

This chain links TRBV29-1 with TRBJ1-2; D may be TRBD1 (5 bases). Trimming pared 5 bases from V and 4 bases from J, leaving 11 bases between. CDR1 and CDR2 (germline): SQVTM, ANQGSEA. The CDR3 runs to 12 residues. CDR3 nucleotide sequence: TGCAGCGTTTGGCAGGGCTTCTATGGCTACACCTTC. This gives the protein CSVWQGFYGYTF.

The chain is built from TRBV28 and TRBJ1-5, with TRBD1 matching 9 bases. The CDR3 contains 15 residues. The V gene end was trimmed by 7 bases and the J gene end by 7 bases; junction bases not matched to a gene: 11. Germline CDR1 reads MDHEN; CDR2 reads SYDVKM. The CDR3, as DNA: TGTGCCAGCACCAATTCGGGACAGGGCAGGCAGCCCCAGCATTTT. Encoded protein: CASTNSGQGRQPQHF.